This entry lists 27 T cell receptor beta chains sequenced from one sample in a study of CXCR3-negative and CXCR3-positive naive CD8 T cells. Study-level points and caveats: CXCR3-negative naive cells had less hydrophobic TRB CDR3s than did CXCR3-positive naive cells.

No antigen has been identified for these receptors. TRB cDNA libraries were made by UMI-labeled 5' RACE. TCRdb re-analyzed the 5' RACE reads; it lists each CDR3 protein once, without DNA. Recorded here are some 120,000 distinct CDR3 sequences; the top ten clones represent 0.59%. Sequencing used naive CXCR3+ CD8+ T cells from blood. Regarding subset: CD45RO-CCR7+CD27+CD95- naive CD8+ T cells expressing CXCR3 (TNR3+). These receptors were collected from a human donor in good health. Some clones in this sample may be carry-over from other donors' samples.

V gene TRBV13 combines with J gene TRBJ1-1; TCRdb lists TRBD1, though no DNA is available to test this call. Germline V CDR1 and CDR2: PRHDT, FYEKMQ (reference sequence). The CDR3 runs 16 residues. Here the CDR3 reads CASRANLGAVDTEAFF.

The V call is TRBV7-3, the J call TRBJ1-1. CDR1 and CDR2 from the germline V gene are SGHTA and FQGTGA. The CDR3 extends over 14 amino acids. This chain's CDR3 is CASSPMDGNTEAFF.

This rearrangement joins TRBV7-9 to TRBJ2-3; TCRdb indicates TRBD1, and absent DNA this call remains unverified. Looked up from germline, CDR1 is SEHNR and CDR2 is FQNEAQ (reference sequence). The CDR3 extends over 16 amino acids. CDR3 sequence reads: CASSLRGQESTDTQYF.

The rearrangement uses TRBV28 and TRBJ1-5; TCRdb's D gene call, TRBD1, goes unchecked for lack of DNA. The CDR3 has 14 amino acids. The germline CDR1 and CDR2 sequences are MDHEN and SYDVKM. This CDR3 reads CASSPDSSNQPQHF. The whole variable domain, remainder taken from reference TRBV28 and TRBJ1-5, is DVKVTQSSRYLVKRTGEKVFLECVQDMDHENMFWYRQDPGLGLRLIYFSYDVKMKEKGDIPEGYSVSREKKERFSLILESASTNQTSMYLCASSPDSSNQPQHFGDGTRLSIL.

The rearrangement uses TRBV5-1 and TRBJ2-1; absent DNA, TCRdb's TRBD2 call cannot be checked. The CDR3 length is 15 residues. Germline-derived CDR1 and CDR2 are SGHRS and YFSETQ. The CDR3 reads CASSGGTSGYNEQFF.

This rearrangement joins TRBV29-1 to TRBJ1-2; TCRdb reports TRBD1, a call that lacks DNA to check it against. Germline V CDR1 and CDR2: SQVTM, ANQGSEA. The CDR3 extends over 17 amino acids. CDR3 amino acids: CSVEGSERQGSNYGYTF.

This chain joins TRBV7-3 and TRBJ2-2; the D call from TCRdb, TRBD1, cannot be confirmed without DNA. The CDR3 runs to 15 residues. Per the germline V gene, CDR1 is SGHTA and CDR2 is FQGTGA. This chain's CDR3 is CASSFGTGSTGELFF.

V is TRBV7-3 and J is TRBJ2-1; there is no DNA to check the TCRdb D call of TRBD2. The CDR3 covers 13 residues. Germline loops: CDR1 SGHTA, CDR2 FQGTGA. The CDR3 loop is CAGSLTLASEQFF.

This chain joins TRBV20-1 and TRBJ2-2; TCRdb's D call, TRBD2, is unchecked because there is no DNA. Germline CDR1 and CDR2: DFQATT and SNEGSKA (reference sequence). The CDR3 sequence is 16 residues long. This CDR3 is CSASGRDQSHTGELFF.

The CDR3: CASSPDPTGWLGGYTF. This sequence joins TRBV7-9 and TRBJ1-2; TCRdb's D call, TRBD1, is unchecked because there is no DNA. CDR1 and CDR2 (germline): SEHNR, FQNEAQ (reference sequence). CDR3 length: 16 residues.

The rearrangement links TRBV6-2 or TRBV6-3 to TRBJ2-3. Germline V CDR1 and CDR2: MNHEY, SVGEGT. CDR3 length: 13 amino acids. The CDR3 sequence: CASSFLLTDTQYF.

The chain has TRBV11-3 and TRBJ1-6. The CDR3 totals 13 residues. Germline V CDR1 and CDR2: SGHNT, YENEEA. The CDR3 loop is CASSLDRGNTLHF.

V gene TRBV12-5 combines with J gene TRBJ2-7; TCRdb names TRBD1, which stays unverified in the absence of DNA. Germline loops: CDR1 LGHNT, CDR2 FRNRAP. This CDR3 contains 14 residues. The chain's CDR3 is CASGAGQGVDEQYF.

The chain combines TRBV2 with TRBJ2-7; the D gene TCRdb calls, TRBD1, cannot be checked with no DNA. Per germline, CDR1 SNHLY and CDR2 FYNNEI. This CDR3 spans 14 amino acids. The chain's CDR3 is CASDSTGDSYEQYF.

The chain has TRBV12-3 or TRBV12-4 and TRBJ2-3. The CDR3 contains 17 residues. CDR3 residues: CASSTTSLGRVTDTQYF.

This chain joins TRBV6-6 and TRBJ2-7; the D gene TCRdb calls, TRBD1, cannot be checked with no DNA. Germline V CDR1 and CDR2: MNHNY, SVGAGI (reference sequence). CDR3 length equals 16 residues. The CDR3 loop reads CASSRTGQAASYEQYF.

The chain combines TRBV9 with TRBJ2-7; with no DNA, the TCRdb D assignment of TRBD1 cannot be verified. Germline loops: CDR1 SGDLS, CDR2 YYNGEE. The CDR3 contains 14 residues. This CDR3 is CASSARGSPYEQYF.

The CDR3 sequence is CASSPLQGFEELFF. This chain uses TRBV7-3 with TRBJ2-2; absent DNA, TCRdb's TRBD1 call cannot be checked. The germline V gene has CDR1 SGHTA and CDR2 FQGTGA. The CDR3 is 14 amino acids.

This rearrangement joins TRBV7-9 to TRBJ2-7; TCRdb picks TRBD2, but there is no DNA to check that call. The germline CDR1 and CDR2 sequences are SEHNR and FQNEAQ (reference sequence). The CDR3 has 15 residues. This CDR3 reads CASTGLAGASYEQYF.

The rearrangement uses TRBV7-8 and TRBJ2-7. The CDR3 extends over 12 amino acids. Germline V lookup: CDR1 SGHVS, CDR2 FQNEAQ. CDR3 protein: CASSRLAYEQYF.

The chain is built from TRBV12-3 or TRBV12-4 and TRBJ2-5; TCRdb's D gene call, TRBD1, goes unchecked for lack of DNA. This CDR3 comprises 13 residues. The CDR3 here is CAGARDNQETQYF.

The chain recombines TRBV5-5 with TRBJ1-5. Germline CDR1 and CDR2: SGHKS and YYEKEE (reference sequence). The CDR3 contains 15 residues. CDR3 region: CASSFQIDSNQPQHF.

The genes are TRBV9 and TRBJ1-2; TCRdb reports TRBD1, a call that lacks DNA to check it against. The germline gives CDR1 SGDLS, CDR2 YYNGEE. The CDR3 is 13 amino acids. CDR3: CASSLGQNYGYTF.

V usage is TRBV2 and J usage is TRBJ2-1; TCRdb proposes TRBD1, but this gene call is untestable without DNA. Germline values: CDR1 SNHLY, CDR2 FYNNEI. This CDR3 contains 14 residues. The CDR3 spells CASIPWTGKDEQFF.

CDR3 loop: CASSQVGGVPGETQYF. The chain combines TRBV4-2 with TRBJ2-5; TCRdb reports TRBD1, a call that lacks DNA to check it against. Per the germline V gene, CDR1 is LGHNA and CDR2 is YNFKEQ. The CDR3 is made up of 16 amino acids.

The rearrangement joins TRBV7-6 to TRBJ1-1; no DNA is available, so the TRBD1 call from TCRdb remains unchecked. Germline CDR1 and CDR2: SGHVS and FNYEAQ. The CDR3 contains 15 residues. CDR3 residues: CASSLAWGPNTEAFF.

This CDR3 is CSASAWTGGNTGELFF. This chain joins TRBV20-1 and TRBJ2-2; TCRdb proposes TRBD1, but this gene call is untestable without DNA. The CDR3 spans 16 residues. Germline V gives CDR1 DFQATT, CDR2 SNEGSKA (reference sequence).